This note documents a single T cell receptor beta chain sequence. The data are from a study of cytomegalovirus exposure and HLA in healthy donors. Germline-derived CDR1 and CDR2 are LNHDA and SQIVND (reference sequence). The J segment lost 6 bases and the V segment lost 5 bases, leaving 8 bases of the junction unmatched. This CDR3 contains 15 residues. PCR primers comprised 60 Vbeta and 13 Jbeta primers. TCRdb keeps only in-frame clones here, not all; method: immunoSEQ multiplex PCR. Of about 170,000 clones detected, 55% to 65% appear once; the ten largest clones hold around 2.9%. The material sequenced was PBMCs. This chain joins TRBV19 and TRBJ2-2, with 8 bases aligning to TRBD1. The sequence was obtained from a middle-aged man in good health and CMV-seronegative. CDR3 amino acids: CASSFRTGPAGELFF. The CDR3 DNA sequence: TGTGCCAGTAGTTTTAGGACAGGGCCGGCCGGGGAGCTGTTTTTT. The full variable domain, completed using reference TRBV19 and TRBJ2-2, is DGGITQSPKYLFRKEGQNVTLSCEQNLNHDAMYWYRQDPGQGLRLIYYSQIVNDFQKGDIAEGYSVSREKKESFPLTVTSAQKNPTAFYLCASSFRTGPAGELFFGEGSRLTVL.